Presented here are 17 T cell receptor beta chains from one specimen sequenced in a study of a mutant IDH1 vaccine in newly diagnosed glioma. Time point noted: week 23, last vaccination. A single vaccine dose contained 300 ug of mutant IDH1 20-mer peptide, and topical imiquimod was used with it. What these receptors recognize is not known. The protocol was immunoSEQ multiplex PCR, while the TCRdb copy is restricted to in-frame clones and leaves out a portion. The repertoire holds some 42,000 clones, with roughly 80% as singletons. The sample was PBMCs, taken from a glioma patient whose treatment included an IDH1 peptide vaccine. The receptors were gathered from a man aged 45-60 years with glioma.

This chain connects TRBV13 to TRBJ2-1; TRBD1 aligns across 8 bases. The CDR3 sequence is 15 residues long. Germline lookup yields CDR1 PRHDT and CDR2 FYEKMQ (reference sequence). Losses at the gene ends were 8 bases for V and 3 bases for J; bases not matched to a gene: 9. The CDR3 DNA reads as TGTGCCAGCTCGCCCGGACAGGGACTCTACAATGAGCAGTTCTTC. Encoded protein: CASSPGQGLYNEQFF.

This clone was seen only once. V is TRBV2 and J is TRBJ1-1; 8 nucleotides match TRBD1. V dropped 6 bases and J dropped 11; count of bases not matched to a gene: 11. Germline V gene lookup returns CDR1 SNHLY and CDR2 FYNNEI. This CDR3 spans 13 amino acids. The DNA of the CDR3 is TGTGCCAGCAGCGCGGACAGGGCCAAAGCGGCTTTCTTT. It encodes CASSADRAKAAFF. Drawing the rest from reference TRBV2 and TRBJ1-1, the complete variable domain is EPEVTQTPSHQVTQMGQEVILRCVPISNHLYFYWYRQILGQKVEFLVSFYNNEISEKSEIFDDQFSVERPDGSNFTLKIRSTKLEDSAMYFCASSADRAKAAFFGQGTRLTVV.

The V and J genes are TRBV5-4 and TRBJ2-7; D possibly uses TRBD1 or TRBD2 (5 bases each). The V end lost 4 bases, the J end lost 6 bases, and 17 bases lay between the germline ends. CDR1 and CDR2 from the germline V gene are SGHNT and YYREEE (reference sequence). This CDR3 has 14 residues. The DNA of the CDR3 is TGTGCCAGCAGCACTGGGTGGGGGTCCGGCGAGCAGTACTTC. Amino acid sequence: CASSTGWGSGEQYF.

The genes are TRBV30 and TRBJ1-2; D remains unclear. Deletions cut 1 base from V and 1 base from J, with 16 bases between. This CDR3 contains 16 residues. CDR1 is GTSNPN, CDR2 SVGIG, per germline (reference sequence). This chain's CDR3 is CAWSEGFTRYNYGYTF. In DNA, the CDR3 is TGTGCCTGGAGTGAAGGGTTTACTCGCTATAACTATGGCTACACCTTC.

This clone was recorded once. The rearrangement uses TRBV9 and TRBJ2-3; D perhaps matches TRBD2 (6 bases). Germline V gene data show CDR1 as SGDLS and CDR2 as YYNGEE. With 0 bases removed from V and 2 bases from J, the gap between germline ends came to 10 bases. This CDR3 is built from 15 residues. The CDR3 region has the DNA TGTGCCAGCAGCGTAGGGGGACTGCACACAGATACGCAGTATTTT. Protein product: CASSVGGLHTDTQYF. Based on the CDR3 plus reference TRBV9 and TRBJ2-3, the full variable domain is DSGVTQTPKHLITATGQRVTLRCSPRSGDLSVYWYQQSLDQGLQFLIQYYNGEERAKGNILERFSAQQFPDLHSELNLSSLELGDSALYFCASSVGGLHTDTQYFGPGTRLTVL.

The chain combines TRBV7-9 with TRBJ1-1; 8 nucleotides match TRBD1. CDR1 and CDR2 (germline): SEHNR, FQNEAQ (reference sequence). The J segment lost 1 base and the V segment lost 4 bases, leaving 11 bases of the junction unmatched. The CDR3 has 17 amino acids. Here the CDR3 DNA reads TGTGCCAGCAGCTACAGTCCGGGACAGGAGAAGAACACTGAAGCTTTCTTT. It translates to CASSYSPGQEKNTEAFF.

V and J are TRBV5-1 and TRBJ2-7, with 11 bases fitting TRBD1. The CDR3 loop spans 14 amino acids. Germline V gives CDR1 SGHRS, CDR2 YFSETQ. J gave up 2 bases and V 3 bases, and 1 base lay outside the gene matches. CDR3 in DNA: TGCGCCAGCAGCTGGGACAGGGGGACCTACGAGCAGTACTTC. This translates into CASSWDRGTYEQYF. Looking up the rest from reference TRBV5-1 and TRBJ2-7 gives the full variable domain: KAGVTQTPRYLIKTRGQQVTLSCSPISGHRSVSWYQQTPGQGLQFLFEYFSETQRNKGNFPGRFSGRQFSNSRSEMNVSTLELGDSALYLCASSWDRGTYEQYFGPGTRLTVT.

V and J are TRBV6-5 and TRBJ2-1; 9 bases line up with TRBD1. Losses at the gene ends were 6 bases for V and 7 bases for J; bases not matched to a gene: 7. The CDR3 totals 14 residues. Germline loops: CDR1 MNHEY, CDR2 SVGAGI. The CDR3 coding sequence is TGTGCCAGCAGGAAACAGGGGGCCCCAAATGAGCAGTTCTTC. Its translation is CASRKQGAPNEQFF.

This clone was counted only a few times. The J gene is TRBJ1-1, the V gene TRBV5-1, with D uncertain. Trimming pared 4 bases from V and 1 base from J, leaving 8 bases between. CDR1 is SGHRS and CDR2 is YFSETQ in the germline V gene. The CDR3 contains 13 residues. CDR3 sequence: CASSTQENTEAFF. The DNA of the CDR3 is TGCGCCAGCAGCACCCAGGAGAACACTGAAGCTTTCTTT.

J is TRBJ1-3 and V is TRBV4-1, with TRBD1 identical over 9 bases. CDR3 length equals 17 residues. J gave up 4 bases and V 0 bases, and 7 bases lay outside the gene matches. Germline-derived CDR1 and CDR2 are MGHRA and YSYEKL. The CDR3 DNA is TGCGCCAGCAGCCAAGACCCGGGACAGGGACTCGGAAACACCATATATTTT. Residues: CASSQDPGQGLGNTIYF.

CDR3 loop: CASSQDALRETQYF. Here the CDR3 DNA reads TGTGCCAGCAGCCAAGACGCGTTGCGAGAGACCCAGTACTTC. The rearrangement joins TRBV14 to TRBJ2-5; D unclear. The germline V gene encodes CDR1 SGHDN and CDR2 FVKESK. The V gene lost 0 bases and the J gene lost 4 bases, with 9 bases spanning the gap. CDR3 length: 14 amino acids.

J is TRBJ1-2 and V is TRBV7-2, with D possibly being TRBD1 (6 bases). CDR3 length: 14 amino acids. Looked up from germline, CDR1 is SGHTA and CDR2 is FQGNSA. V was clipped by 1 base and J by 8 bases, with 14 bases between them. CDR3 residues: CASSLGWQGRGYTF. CDR3 sequence (DNA): TGTGCCAGCAGCTTAGGGTGGCAGGGGAGGGGCTACACCTTC.

This clone was counted between two and nine times. The genes are TRBV9 and TRBJ2-2; 8 positions match TRBD2. The CDR3 is 18 amino acids. V lost 0 bases, J lost 3 bases, and 10 bases stayed unmatched. The germline gives CDR1 SGDLS, CDR2 YYNGEE. The CDR3 sequence: CASSVDERGPSHTGELFF. CDR3 nucleotide sequence: TGTGCCAGCAGCGTAGACGAGCGGGGGCCTTCACACACCGGGGAGCTGTTTTTT.

V and J are TRBV27 and TRBJ2-5; no firm D call. Trimming took 5 bases from V and 4 from J, leaving 8 bases between them. This CDR3 comprises 12 residues. The V gene's germline CDR1 is MNHEY and CDR2 SMNVEV (reference sequence). CDR3 in amino acids: CASSTLGETQYF. CDR3 bases: TGTGCCAGCAGTACCTTAGGAGAGACCCAGTACTTC.

The chain is built from TRBV7-9 and TRBJ2-3; TRBD2 might be the D (7 bases). The CDR3 has 15 residues. The germline CDR1 and CDR2 sequences are SEHNR and FQNEAQ (reference sequence). Trimming cost V 5 bases and J 4 bases, with 16 bases left between them. In DNA, the CDR3 is TGTGCCAGCAGCGAGAGGGGGGGGCCCCCAGATACGCAGTATTTT. The encoded protein is CASSERGGPPDTQYF.

This rearrangement joins TRBV19 to TRBJ2-2; 8 bases match TRBD2. CDR3 length: 14 residues. After removal of 6 bases from V and 3 bases from J, the junction contained 3 bases not matched to a gene. The germline V gene encodes CDR1 LNHDA and CDR2 SQIVND (reference sequence). The CDR3 DNA is TGTGCCAGTAGGAGCGGGGGATACACCGGGGAGCTGTTTTTT. This translates into CASRSGGYTGELFF.

V usage is TRBV18 and J usage is TRBJ2-1; D remains unclear. CDR1 is KGHSH and CDR2 is LQKENI in the germline V gene. Trimming cost V 3 bases and J 5 bases, with 5 bases left between them. The CDR3 loop spans 12 amino acids. CDR3: CASSPADNEQFF. CDR3 bases: TGTGCCAGCTCACCGGCGGACAATGAGCAGTTCTTC. The full variable domain, completed using reference TRBV18 and TRBJ2-1, is NAGVMQNPRHLVRRRGQEARLRCSPMKGHSHVYWYRQLPEEGLKFMVYLQKENIIDESGMPKERFSAEFPKEGPSILRIQQVVRGDSAAYFCASSPADNEQFFGPGTRLTVL.